This T cell receptor beta chain was recovered during a study of blood T cell repertoires in COVID-19. Whole-study context: Sites across the United States, Italy and Spain contributed samples from acute and convalescent COVID-19. PBMCs, B-cell-depleted T cells, or T cells provided the cDNA or gDNA that made up the material.

V was cut by 5 bases and J by 4 bases, with 12 bases left in between. CDR1 is SGHVS, CDR2 FQNEAQ, per germline. This CDR3 region has 14 residues. Produced via immunoSEQ multiplex PCR; TCRdb's table is partial and in-frame only. The sample contains about 80,000 clones, more than 60% of which appear only once. The chain carries TRBV7-8 and TRBJ2-1, with D possibly TRBD1 on 5 matching bases. Sequenced input: peripheral blood. The clonotype was recovered from a human donor in a cohort sampled during active COVID-19. The CDR3 nucleotides are TGTGCCAGCAGCCCACATCCAGGGTACAATGAGCAGTTCTTC. Protein product: CASSPHPGYNEQFF.